A selection of T cell receptor beta chains follows, all from one sample in a study of shared clonotypes between healthy human individuals. TCRdb keeps only in-frame clones here, not all; method: immunoSEQ multiplex PCR. This repertoire shows some 2,000,000 clones, under 97% found once; its top ten account for 0.1% to 0.15%. Specimen: naive CD4+ T cells sorted from blood. The source is a young man in good health. Each CDR3 is given with its conserved first and last residue. The D gene is left open where the match is weak.

CDR3aa	CDR3nt	v_gene	j_gene	d_gene
CATSASGPFYEQYF	TGTGCCACCAGCGCGTCCGGGCCGTTTTACGAGCAGTACTTC	TRBV15	TRBJ2-7	-
CASSLDAGSYTGELFF	TGTGCCAGCAGCTTAGATGCCGGGTCTTACACCGGGGAGCTGTTTTTT	TRBV7-2	TRBJ2-2	-
CAWSAHSGGEQFF	TGTGCCTGGAGTGCCCATTCAGGGGGTGAGCAGTTCTTC	TRBV30	TRBJ2-1	TRBD1
CASSRAALGETQYF	TGTGCCAGCAGCCGAGCGGCCCTAGGAGAGACCCAGTACTTC	TRBV2	TRBJ2-5	-
CASSSDVGTNEKLFF	TGCGCCAGCAGCTCAGACGTCGGTACTAATGAAAAACTGTTTTTT	TRBV4-3	TRBJ1-4	-
CASLGPYQETQYF	TGTGCCAGCTTAGGACCTTACCAAGAGACCCAGTACTTC	TRBV25-1	TRBJ2-5	-
CAGGTGEIYGYTF	TGTGCCGGGGGGACAGGAGAGATATATGGCTACACCTTC	TRBV2	TRBJ1-2	TRBD1
CASSLVSGTPSATGELFF	TGTGCCAGCAGCTTGGTCAGCGGCACCCCGTCGGCCACCGGGGAGCTGTTTTTT	TRBV5-4	TRBJ2-2	-
CASSLLRVRSAFF	TGTGCCAGCAGCCTACTCAGGGTTCGGTCAGCTTTCTTT	TRBV7-2	TRBJ1-1	-
CAVTGTGETQYF	TGTGCCGTCACAGGGACAGGGGAGACCCAGTACTTC	TRBV6-1	TRBJ2-5	TRBD1